These 18 T cell receptor beta chains share one sample of origin, sequenced in a study of spatial heterogeneity in lung cancer. Described time point: sample taken at primary tumor resection. Their target antigens are unknown. Study-wide points: Within tumors, counts of expanded alpha and beta TCRs tracked tumor mutation counts.

MiXCR, run by TCRdb on the 5' RACE reads, gives a single entry per CDR3 protein. The sample includes around 20,000 distinct CDR3 sequences, 9.6% of them seen just once. This specimen was lung tumor tissue, taken at surgery. These receptors all come from a female donor with early-stage non-small cell lung cancer.

Of note for this clonotype: A library made for alpha chains picked up this beta chain off target, so its size means little. The genes are TRBV7-2 and TRBJ2-7; no firm D call. V was clipped by 4 bases and J by 0 bases, with 13 bases between them. The CDR3 spans 15 residues. Per the germline V gene, CDR1 is SGHTA and CDR2 is FQGNSA. The CDR3 loop is CASSSRTVVSYEQYF. The CDR3 DNA reads as TGTGCCAGCAGCTCAAGGACGGTAGTCTCCTACGAGCAGTACTTC.

In regard to this clonotype: Since the library was made to target alpha chains, this beta chain is a stray read and its abundance is not meaningful. The chain is built from TRBV4-2 and TRBJ1-1; tentatively, D is TRBD1 (6 bases). This CDR3 comprises 14 residues. Deletions cut 4 bases from V and 6 bases from J, with 15 bases between. Germline V lookup: CDR1 LGHNA, CDR2 YNFKEQ. CDR3 loop: CASSLTGIRAEAFF. CDR3 DNA: TGTGCCAGCAGCCTAACAGGGATAAGGGCTGAAGCTTTCTTT.

This clonotype was counted at least ten times. This beta chain came through as a stray read in a library set up for alpha chains, and its size says little. CDR3 sequence reads: CASSLREGSYGYTF. The CDR3 DNA reads TGTGCCAGCAGTTTGAGGGAGGGGTCCTATGGCTACACCTTC. This sequence joins TRBV27 and TRBJ1-2; TRBD1 might be the D (5 bases). The CDR3 is 14 residues long. Germline CDR1 reads MNHEY; CDR2 reads SMNVEV (reference sequence). V lost 3 bases and J 4 bases, leaving 12 bases between the germline ends.

This clonotype has at least ten counts. This beta chain lies outside the target of a library built for alpha chains; its clone size means little. V and J are TRBV20-1 and TRBJ2-1; 11 nucleotides line up with TRBD2. Losses at the gene ends were 2 bases for V and 14 bases for J; bases not matched to a gene: 5. Per the germline V gene, CDR1 is DFQATT and CDR2 is SNEGSKA (reference sequence). The CDR3 spans 12 residues. The CDR3 loop is CSARPSGGLEFF. The DNA for the CDR3 is TGCAGTGCTAGACCTAGCGGGGGGTTAGAGTTCTTC.

A note on this clonotype: This beta chain represents an off-target read in a library built for alpha chains; its size is of limited meaning. The V call is TRBV7-8, the J call TRBJ1-2; 8 bases line up with TRBD1. Germline V CDR1 and CDR2: SGHVS, FQNEAQ. This CDR3 is 13 amino acids long. Trimming at V came to 4 bases and at J to 14 bases, leaving 12 bases not matched to a gene. CDR3 amino acids: CASSSTGGPPKTF. The DNA for the CDR3 is TGTGCCAGCAGCTCCACAGGGGGACCGCCGAAAACCTTC.

Of note for this clonotype: This may stem from a read error, because a much larger clone lies one nucleotide away. The library was prepared for alpha chains; this beta chain is a stray read, so its frequency means little. This rearrangement joins TRBV5-1 to TRBJ2-2; D may be TRBD2 (7 bases). V gave up 3 bases and J gave up 0 bases, with 15 bases separating them. The CDR3 spans 17 residues. CDR1 SGHRS and CDR2 YFSETQ come from the germline V gene. CDR3 protein: CASSSVGGPSNTGELFF. The CDR3 region has the DNA TGCGCCAGCAGCTCGGTCGGGGGGCCCTCGAACACCGGGGAGCTGTTTTTT.

This clonotype was seen repeatedly, ten times or more. Little can be read into the size of this beta chain, an off-target read in a library designed for alpha chains. This chain links TRBV9 with TRBJ2-1; D possibly matches TRBD1 or TRBD2 (6 bases each). This CDR3 has 15 residues. Germline CDR1 reads SGDLS; CDR2 reads YYNGEE. V was trimmed by 0 bases and J by 9 bases, leaving 16 bases between them. In DNA form, the CDR3 reads TGTGCCAGCAGCGTAGCCGGGGGCGCAGGTAGTGAGCAGTTCTTC. The encoded protein is CASSVAGGAGSEQFF. Complete variable domain (other parts from reference TRBV9 and TRBJ2-1): DSGVTQTPKHLITATGQRVTLRCSPRSGDLSVYWYQQSLDQGLQFLIQYYNGEERAKGNILERFSAQQFPDLHSELNLSSLELGDSALYFCASSVAGGAGSEQFFGPGTRLTVL.

This clonotype was found a few times. This beta chain is a stray sequence in a library constructed for alpha chains; its clone size is not meaningful. The V call is TRBV6-1, the J call TRBJ2-4; 11 bases align to TRBD2. Germline assignment: CDR1 MNHNS and CDR2 SASEGT. CDR3 length: 21 residues. The J segment lost 1 base and the V segment lost 3 bases, leaving 17 bases of the junction unmatched. CDR3 bases: TGTGCCAGCAGTGACCTAGCGGGGGGCCAGGAAGAGGGAGACGCCAAAAACATTCAGTACTTC. It encodes CASSDLAGGQEEGDAKNIQYF.

This clonotype has at least ten counts. The size of this beta chain means little, since it is a stray read in a library made for alpha chains. The chain has TRBV28 and TRBJ1-1; the D is unclear. Trimming took off 5 bases at V and 4 bases at J, with 11 bases between the two ends. The CDR3 has 13 residues. Germline CDR1 MDHEN, CDR2 SYDVKM. CDR3 amino acids: CASSPPKGTEAFF. The CDR3 DNA is TGTGCCAGCAGTCCCCCCAAGGGCACTGAAGCTTTCTTT. Filled out from reference TRBV28 and TRBJ1-1, the complete variable domain reads DVKVTQSSRYLVKRTGEKVFLECVQDMDHENMFWYRQDPGLGLRLIYFSYDVKMKEKGDIPEGYSVSREKKERFSLILESASTNQTSMYLCASSPPKGTEAFFGQGTRLTVV.

This clonotype was counted between two and nine times. This beta chain is an off-target read within a library intended for alpha chains, so its frequency means little. CDR3 in amino acids: CASNPSFRVIRHYTEAFF. The CDR3 nucleotides are TGTGCCAGCAACCCCTCCTTTAGGGTAATTAGACATTACACTGAAGCTTTCTTT. This rearrangement joins TRBV27 to TRBJ1-1, with D uncertain. This CDR3 region has 18 residues. Germline lookup yields CDR1 MNHEY and CDR2 SMNVEV (reference sequence). Between the trimmed V and J ends, which lost 7 bases and 3 bases, there was a span of 27 bases.

A word on this clonotype: This beta chain slipped into a library made for alpha chains as a stray read, so its size is not meaningful. The V and J genes are TRBV2 and TRBJ2-2, with D perhaps matching TRBD1 (5 bases). V lost 1 base, J lost 5 bases, and 5 bases lay in between. The CDR3 contains 13 residues. Germline CDR1 and CDR2: SNHLY and FYNNEI. CDR3 sequence: CASSEGQTGELFF. CDR3 sequence (DNA): TGTGCCAGCAGTGAAGGACAGACCGGGGAGCTGTTTTTT.

With regard to this clonotype: Possible read error: a much larger clone is one base away. The library was built for alpha chains, so this beta chain is an off-target read and its size means little. V usage is TRBV29-1 and J usage is TRBJ2-3, with D possibly TRBD2 on 6 matching bases. Germline V gene lookup returns CDR1 SQVTM and CDR2 ANQGSEA. This CDR3 comprises 12 residues. Trimming took 4 bases from V and 4 from J, leaving 9 bases between them. The CDR3 loop reads CSVVEGPDTQYF. The CDR3, as DNA: TGCAGCGTTGTGGAGGGTCCAGATACGCAGTATTTT.

This clonotype was counted ten times or more. This beta chain came through as a stray read in a library set up for alpha chains, and its size says little. The chain couples TRBV11-3 to TRBJ1-1; 9 nucleotides line up with TRBD1. Germline assignment: CDR1 SGHNT and CDR2 YENEEA. Trimming cost V 3 bases and J 5 bases; bases outside gene matches: 4. The CDR3 consists of 14 residues. The CDR3 here is CASSFTGGQTEAFF. CDR3 sequence (DNA): TGTGCCAGCAGCTTCACAGGGGGCCAAACTGAAGCTTTCTTT.

This clonotype was seen repeatedly, ten times or more. This beta chain is an unintended read in a library built for alpha chains; its size means little. The chain carries TRBV3-1 and TRBJ2-3; D might be TRBD2 (5 bases). The CDR3 has 14 amino acids. Trimming cost V 0 bases and J 6 bases, with 10 bases left between them. Germline loops: CDR1 LGHDT, CDR2 YNNKEL (reference sequence). CDR3: CASSQDVARDTQYF. The CDR3 DNA sequence: TGTGCCAGCAGCCAAGATGTAGCGCGGGATACGCAGTATTTT.

This clonotype has ten or more counts. Within a library made for alpha chains, this beta chain is off target, and its count is uninformative. This chain joins TRBV7-9 and TRBJ1-1; D uncertain. The CDR3 is made up of 13 amino acids. CDR1 and CDR2 (germline): SEHNR, FQNEAQ (reference sequence). V was pared by 3 bases and J by 1 base, with 6 bases between. The CDR3 DNA sequence: TGTGCCAGCAGCTTCGCTCAGAACACTGAAGCTTTCTTT. It translates to CASSFAQNTEAFF.

This clonotype was detected ten times or more. This beta chain came through as a stray read in a library set up for alpha chains, and its size says little. This rearrangement joins TRBV12-3 or TRBV12-4 to TRBJ1-1; D uncertain. This CDR3 comprises 12 residues. The V end was cut by 2 bases, the J end by 5 bases, with 6 bases between. The CDR3 sequence is CASSLRVTEAFF. The CDR3 coding sequence is TGTGCCAGCAGTTTAAGGGTAACTGAAGCTTTCTTT.

On this clonotype: Within a library made for alpha chains, this beta chain is off target, and its count is uninformative. The rearrangement links TRBV19 to TRBJ1-3; D remains unclear. The germline gives CDR1 LNHDA, CDR2 SQIVND (reference sequence). Trimming took off 5 bases at V and 3 bases at J, with 11 bases between the two ends. This CDR3 is built from 14 residues. CDR3 bases: TGTGCCAGTAGTGTCGACGGGGATGGAAACACCATATATTTT. It codes for CASSVDGDGNTIYF.

To note about this clonotype: With the library built for alpha chains, this beta chain is off target and its frequency is not meaningful. V gene TRBV4-2 combines with J gene TRBJ2-2; possible D gene TRBD2, 6 bases. The CDR3 totals 18 residues. Germline CDR1 LGHNA, CDR2 YNFKEQ. Trimming left V 0 bases short and J 2 bases short, with 16 bases between. The CDR3 region has the DNA TGTGCCAGCAGCCAAGATCTAGGGACTCCGACCAACACCGGGGAGCTGTTTTTT. Protein: CASSQDLGTPTNTGELFF.